One T cell receptor beta chain is described in this entry. The target of this receptor is not known. No per-base quality is available; no much larger clone lies one base away. Sequencing took place on an Illumina NovaSeq 6000. Using 5'RACE with constant-segment primers, TCRalpha and TCRbeta cDNA libraries were constructed, with sample barcodes and unique molecular identifiers added in the process. Trizol reagent was used to extract RNA from every sample. Libraries were amplified in two PCR steps, with a second sample barcode and Illumina TruSeq adapters added in the second step. The libraries were sequenced on an Illumina NovaSeq using 2 x 150 bp paired-end reads. The paper's data handling went like this. The reads were demultiplexed and collapsed into UMI-guided consensus sequences using migec v1.2.7. With mixcr v2.1.11, UMI consensuses were aligned to TRA and TRB V and J templates and assembled into clonotypes. Expanded or contracted clonotypes were those called significant by both edgeR and NoisET, with noise models trained on biological replicates. edgeR calls used a false discovery rate-adjusted p below 0.01 and a log2 fold-change threshold of 1. PCA with hierarchical clustering of max-normalized trajectories of the 1000 most abundant clonotypes was used as exploratory dynamics analysis. The CD4 or CD8 phenotype of responding clones was assigned using the separately sequenced CD4+ and CD8+ repertoires. TCRdb handled the public reads itself, with Q25 trimming in fastp and clone calling in MiXCR, and kept productive beta chains. Under each unique CDR3 protein, matching rows form one entry showing the most common genes and DNA. The V and J calls here are based on TCRdb, not the publication. This sample lists fewer than 50,000 distinct CDR3 sequences; 7.3% were detected once. Clones ranked in the top ten supply 1.4% of the sample.

This record belongs to a study of T-cell memory formation after mild COVID-19 (dated by TCRdb to the early 2020s). For the study in its entirety: TCR sequence clusters from the two donors were largely donor specific. The cohort comprised two young, previously healthy adult volunteers, one female and one male. In a couple of donors, T-cell clones that expanded and contracted after mild COVID-19 were followed by sequencing TCRalpha and TCRbeta repertoires longitudinally.

Here is what the overall study found, with its caveats: SARS-CoV-2 specificity of the second-wave clones peaking on day 37 was not confirmed. Contracting CD4+ clones turned up mainly in the CM and EM memory subsets, whereas EMRA was where CD8+ clones were enriched. The study included only a couple of mild cases, and larger cohorts that include severe cases with pre-infection samples were judged to be necessary. From day 15 to 85, contracting clones showed balanced CD4/CD8 phenotypes, whereas a second wave of clones that expanded from day 15 to 37 leaned towards CD4+. Some responding clones were detected in pre-infection memory, suggesting pre-existing cross-reactive memory T cells joined the SARS-CoV-2 response.

V and J lose 4 bases and 2 bases, and a span of 10 bases separates them. The CDR3, cysteine through phenylalanine, is 14 amino acids long. Solely the CDR3 DNA is kept, with 42 bases framed from the first base. The germline V gene sets CDR1 to SNHLY and CDR2 to FYNNEI. Ficoll-Paque density gradient centrifugation was used to isolate PBMCs. The clonotype was recovered from a young man who had mild COVID-19 (a few samples of this study predate the infection). The sample titles of this study are shuffled in the database, so cell type and time point are left out; the donor was told from shared clones. The rearrangement joined TRBV2 to TRBJ2-3; D gene: possibly TRBD1, on 6 matching bases. The source material was PBMCs or a T cell subset sorted from them (not recorded which). The DNA sequence reads TGTGCCAGCAGTGCTAGGACAGTCACAGATACGCAGTATTTT. Its protein is CASSARTVTDTQYF.